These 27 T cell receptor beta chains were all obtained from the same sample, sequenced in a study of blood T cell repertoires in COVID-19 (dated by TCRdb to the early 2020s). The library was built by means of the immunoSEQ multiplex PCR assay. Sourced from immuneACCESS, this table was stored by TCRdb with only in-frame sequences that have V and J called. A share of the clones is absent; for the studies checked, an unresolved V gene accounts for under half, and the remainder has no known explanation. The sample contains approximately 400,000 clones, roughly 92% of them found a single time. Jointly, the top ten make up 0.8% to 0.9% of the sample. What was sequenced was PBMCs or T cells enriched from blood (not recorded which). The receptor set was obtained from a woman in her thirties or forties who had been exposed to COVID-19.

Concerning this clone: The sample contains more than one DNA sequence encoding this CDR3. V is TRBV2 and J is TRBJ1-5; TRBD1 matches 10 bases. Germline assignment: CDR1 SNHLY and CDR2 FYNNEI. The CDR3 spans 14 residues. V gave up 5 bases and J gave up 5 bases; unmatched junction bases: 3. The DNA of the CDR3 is TGTGCCAGCAGTAGACAGGGGGCTGATCAGCCCCAGCATTTT. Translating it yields CASSRQGADQPQHF.

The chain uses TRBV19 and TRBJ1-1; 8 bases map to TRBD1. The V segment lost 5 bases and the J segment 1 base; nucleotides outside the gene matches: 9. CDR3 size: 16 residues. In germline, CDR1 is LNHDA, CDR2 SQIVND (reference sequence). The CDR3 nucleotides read TGTGCCAGTAGTCCCCAGGGGGCGGGCCAGAACACTGAAGCTTTCTTT. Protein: CASSPQGAGQNTEAFF. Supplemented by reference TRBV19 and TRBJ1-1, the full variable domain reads DGGITQSPKYLFRKEGQNVTLSCEQNLNHDAMYWYRQDPGQGLRLIYYSQIVNDFQKGDIAEGYSVSREKKESFPLTVTSAQKNPTAFYLCASSPQGAGQNTEAFFGQGTRLTVV.

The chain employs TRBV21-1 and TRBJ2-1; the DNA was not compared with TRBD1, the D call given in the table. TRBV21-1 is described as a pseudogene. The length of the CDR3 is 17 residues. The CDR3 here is CASSKNWRQGSYNEQFF. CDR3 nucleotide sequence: TGTGCCAGCAGCAAAAACTGGCGGCAGGGCTCCTACAATGAGCAGTTCTTC.

In nucleotides, the CDR3 is TGTGCCAGCAGTTCTAGCGGGAGTAACTACAATGAGCAGTTCTTC. As protein: CASSSSGSNYNEQFF. The chain combines TRBV7-2 with TRBJ2-1, with 10 bases that match TRBD2. V gave up 6 bases and J gave up 3 bases; unmatched junction bases: 5. The CDR3 length is 15 residues. Germline V gene data show CDR1 as SGHTA and CDR2 as FQGNSA.

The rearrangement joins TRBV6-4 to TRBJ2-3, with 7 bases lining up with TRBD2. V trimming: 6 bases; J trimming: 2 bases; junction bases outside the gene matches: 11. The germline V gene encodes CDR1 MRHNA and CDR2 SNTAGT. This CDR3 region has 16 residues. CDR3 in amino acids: CASRYLVTSNTDTQYF. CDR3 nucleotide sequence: TGTGCCAGCAGGTACCTCGTGACTAGCAACACAGATACGCAGTATTTT.

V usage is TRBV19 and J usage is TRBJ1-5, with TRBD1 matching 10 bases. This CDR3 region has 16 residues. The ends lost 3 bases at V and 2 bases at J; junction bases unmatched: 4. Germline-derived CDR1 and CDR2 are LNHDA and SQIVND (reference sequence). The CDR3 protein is CASSIMDRGGNQPQHF. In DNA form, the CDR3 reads TGTGCCAGTAGTATCATGGACAGGGGGGGCAATCAGCCCCAGCATTTT.

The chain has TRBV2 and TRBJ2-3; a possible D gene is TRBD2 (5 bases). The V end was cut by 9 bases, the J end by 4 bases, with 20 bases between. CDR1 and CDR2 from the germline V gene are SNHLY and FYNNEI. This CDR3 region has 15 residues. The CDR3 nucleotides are TGTGCCAGTTCCTTCCCCGGGCGAGCGGCAGATACGCAGTATTTT. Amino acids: CASSFPGRAADTQYF.

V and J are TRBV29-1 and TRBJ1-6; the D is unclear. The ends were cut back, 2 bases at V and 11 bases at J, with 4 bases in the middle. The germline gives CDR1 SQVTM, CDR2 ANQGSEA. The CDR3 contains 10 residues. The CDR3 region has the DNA TGCAGCGTTGAAAGCACACCCCTCCACTTT. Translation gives CSVESTPLHF.

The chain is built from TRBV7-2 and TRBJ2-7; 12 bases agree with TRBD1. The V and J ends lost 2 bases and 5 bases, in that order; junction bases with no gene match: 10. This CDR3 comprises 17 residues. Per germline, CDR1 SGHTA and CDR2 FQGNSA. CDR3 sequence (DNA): TGTGCCAGCAGCTTACGGGGACAGGGGGCTCTAAGGAACGAGCAGTACTTC. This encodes CASSLRGQGALRNEQYF.

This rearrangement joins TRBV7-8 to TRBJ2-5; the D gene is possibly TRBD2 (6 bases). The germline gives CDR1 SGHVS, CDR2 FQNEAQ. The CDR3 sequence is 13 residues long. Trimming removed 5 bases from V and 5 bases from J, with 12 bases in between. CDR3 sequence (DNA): TGTGCCAGCAGCCCGCTAGGAGGGGAGACCCAGTACTTC. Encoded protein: CASSPLGGETQYF.

Here the CDR3 reads CASSLPGGGRAFF. The CDR3 DNA sequence: TGTGCCAGCAGCTTACCTGGGGGCGGTAGGGCTTTCTTT. This rearrangement joins TRBV7-2 to TRBJ1-1, with a possible D match to TRBD1 (6 bases). The CDR3 loop spans 13 amino acids. Germline assignment: CDR1 SGHTA and CDR2 FQGNSA. Trimming pared 2 bases from V and 11 bases from J, leaving 15 bases between. The variable domain in full, completed from reference TRBV7-2 and TRBJ1-1, reads GAGVSQSPSNKVTEKGKDVELRCDPISGHTALYWYRQSLGQGLEFLIYFQGNSAPDKSGLPSDRFSAERTGGSVSTLTIQRTQQEDSAVYLCASSLPGGGRAFFGQGTRLTVV.

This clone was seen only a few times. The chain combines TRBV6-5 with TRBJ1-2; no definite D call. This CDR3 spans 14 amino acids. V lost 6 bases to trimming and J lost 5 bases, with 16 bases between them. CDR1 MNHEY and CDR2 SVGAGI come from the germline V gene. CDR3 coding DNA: TGTGCCAGCAGGCCGAGCCCTCCCGCTTATGGCTACACCTTC. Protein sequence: CASRPSPPAYGYTF.

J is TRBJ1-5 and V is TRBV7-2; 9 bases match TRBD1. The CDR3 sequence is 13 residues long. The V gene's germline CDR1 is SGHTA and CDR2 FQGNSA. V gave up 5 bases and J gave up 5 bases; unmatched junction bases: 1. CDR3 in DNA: TGTGCCAGCAGCCGACAGGGGGATCAGCCCCAGCATTTT. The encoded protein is CASSRQGDQPQHF.

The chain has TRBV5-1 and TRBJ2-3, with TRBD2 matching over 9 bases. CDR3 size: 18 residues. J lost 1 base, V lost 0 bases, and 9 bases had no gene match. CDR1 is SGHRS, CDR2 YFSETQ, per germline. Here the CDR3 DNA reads TGCGCCAGCAGCTTGGTCTCCGGGACTAGCAGACGCACAGATACGCAGTATTTT. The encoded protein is CASSLVSGTSRRTDTQYF.

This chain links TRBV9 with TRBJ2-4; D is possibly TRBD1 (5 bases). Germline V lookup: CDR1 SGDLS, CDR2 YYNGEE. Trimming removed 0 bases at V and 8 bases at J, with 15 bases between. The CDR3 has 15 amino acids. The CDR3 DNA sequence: TGTGCCAGCAGCGTAGTCGGGCAGGGTGGAGACATTCAGTACTTC. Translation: CASSVVGQGGDIQYF.

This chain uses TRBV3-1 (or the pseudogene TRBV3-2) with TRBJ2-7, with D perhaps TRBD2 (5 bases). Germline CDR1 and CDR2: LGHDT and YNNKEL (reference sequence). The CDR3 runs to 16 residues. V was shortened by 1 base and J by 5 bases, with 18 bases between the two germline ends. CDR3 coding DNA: TGTGCCAGCAGCCAAGGGACTGCCCTTTGGGCGGACGAGCAGTACTTC. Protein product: CASSQGTALWADEQYF.

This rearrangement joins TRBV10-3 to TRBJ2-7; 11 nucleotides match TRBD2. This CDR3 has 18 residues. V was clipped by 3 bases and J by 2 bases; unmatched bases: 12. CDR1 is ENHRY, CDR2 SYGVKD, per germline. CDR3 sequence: CAISDLPGLAVVPYEQYF. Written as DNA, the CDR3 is TGTGCCATCAGTGACCTCCCGGGACTAGCGGTAGTCCCCTACGAGCAGTACTTC.

CDR3 amino acids: CASRLAPGGYTF. In DNA, the CDR3 is TGTGCCAGCAGGCTTGCCCCGGGGGGCTACACCTTC. The chain carries TRBV2 and TRBJ1-2, with D unclear. From germline, CDR1 is SNHLY and CDR2 FYNNEI. The length of the CDR3 is 12 residues. The V end was cut by 6 bases, the J end by 8 bases, with 13 bases between.

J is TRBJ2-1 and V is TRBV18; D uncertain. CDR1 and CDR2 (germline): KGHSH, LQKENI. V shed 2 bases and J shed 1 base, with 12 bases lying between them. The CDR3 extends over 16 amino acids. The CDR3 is CASSPLAPRSYNEQFF. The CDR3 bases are TGTGCCAGCTCACCATTAGCCCCTCGGTCCTACAATGAGCAGTTCTTC.

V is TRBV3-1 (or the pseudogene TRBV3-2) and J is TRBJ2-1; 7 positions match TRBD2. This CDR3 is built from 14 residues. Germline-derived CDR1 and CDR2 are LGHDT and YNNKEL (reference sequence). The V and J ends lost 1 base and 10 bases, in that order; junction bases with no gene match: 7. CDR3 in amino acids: CASSQALREGEQFF. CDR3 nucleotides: TGTGCCAGCAGCCAAGCATTGAGGGAGGGCGAGCAGTTCTTC.

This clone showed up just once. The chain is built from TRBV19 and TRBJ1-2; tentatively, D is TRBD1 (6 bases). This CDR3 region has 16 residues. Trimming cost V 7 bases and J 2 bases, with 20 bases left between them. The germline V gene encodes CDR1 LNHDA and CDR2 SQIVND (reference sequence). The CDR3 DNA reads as TGTGCCAGTACCATGCAGCGGGGGGCGGTCAACTATGGCTACACCTTC. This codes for CASTMQRGAVNYGYTF.

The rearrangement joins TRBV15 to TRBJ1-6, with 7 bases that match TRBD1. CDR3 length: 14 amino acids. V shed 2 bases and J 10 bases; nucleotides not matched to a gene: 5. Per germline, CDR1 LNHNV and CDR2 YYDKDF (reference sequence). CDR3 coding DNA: TGTGCCACCAGCAGAACTACAGGGGAATCACCCCTCCACTTT. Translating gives CATSRTTGESPLHF.

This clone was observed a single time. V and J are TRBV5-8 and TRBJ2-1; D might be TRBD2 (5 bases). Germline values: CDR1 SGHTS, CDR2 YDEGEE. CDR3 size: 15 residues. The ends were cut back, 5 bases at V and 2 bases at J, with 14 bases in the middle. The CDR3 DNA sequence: TGTGCCAGCAGGACTCGGACTGGGACCTACAATGAGCAGTTCTTC. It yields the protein CASRTRTGTYNEQFF.

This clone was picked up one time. The CDR3 nucleotides read TGCGCCAGCAGCTTGGATCTAGTCCTAGATACGCAGTATTTT. As protein: CASSLDLVLDTQYF. The V and J genes are TRBV5-1 and TRBJ2-3; no firm D call. Trimming left V 0 bases short and J 5 bases short, with 10 bases between. Germline-derived CDR1 and CDR2 are SGHRS and YFSETQ. CDR3 size: 14 residues.

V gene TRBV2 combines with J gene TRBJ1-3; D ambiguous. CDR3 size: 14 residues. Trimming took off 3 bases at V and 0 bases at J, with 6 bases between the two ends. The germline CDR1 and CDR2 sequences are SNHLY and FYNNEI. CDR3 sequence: CASSDHSSGNTIYF. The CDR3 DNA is TGTGCCAGCAGTGACCATAGCTCTGGAAACACCATATATTTT.

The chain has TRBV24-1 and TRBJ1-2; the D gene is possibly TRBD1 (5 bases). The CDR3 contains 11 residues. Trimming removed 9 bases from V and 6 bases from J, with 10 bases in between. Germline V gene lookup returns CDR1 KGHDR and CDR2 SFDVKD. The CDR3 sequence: CATQGGDGYTF. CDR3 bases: TGTGCCACCCAGGGAGGCGATGGCTACACCTTC.

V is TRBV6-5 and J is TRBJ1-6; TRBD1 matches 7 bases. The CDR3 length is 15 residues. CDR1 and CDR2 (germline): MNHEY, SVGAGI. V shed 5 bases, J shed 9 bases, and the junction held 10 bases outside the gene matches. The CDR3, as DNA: TGTGCCAGCAGTCGTGAGGACAGGCCTGGTTCACCCCTCCACTTT. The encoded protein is CASSREDRPGSPLHF.